This is a list of T cell receptor beta chains from one sample in a study of beta chain features in type 1 diabetes. Repertoires were generated with immunoSEQ multiplex PCR, while TCRdb's copy carries only in-frame clones and drops some. This repertoire shows some 330,000 clones, 9.5% to 12% found once; its top ten account for 0.015%. Input material: naive CD4+ T cells from blood. The receptors come from a woman aged 25-40 years in good health. Both conserved end residues are part of each CDR3. The D gene is left open where the match is weak. Expanded clones are given a class, and other clones once, few, many or no size at all.

j_call cdr3_length clone_size v_call d_call cdr3_nt cdr3_aa
TRBJ2-6 16 few TRBV5-1 . TGCGCCAGCAGCTTGGGTGCGATCTCTGGGGCCAACGTCCTGACTTTC CASSLGAISGANVLTF
TRBJ2-5 14 . TRBV30 . TGTGCCTGGAGTGCCTTCCCGCAGCAAGAGACCCAGTACTTC CAWSAFPQQETQYF
TRBJ2-3 12 . TRBV11-2 . TGTGCCAGCAGCCAGAGAGGGGATACGCAGTATTTT CASSQRGDTQYF
TRBJ1-1 14 few TRBV7-3 . TGTGCCAGCAGCTTTGAGGACTCGAACACTGAAGCTTTCTTT CASSFEDSNTEAFF
TRBJ1-1 13 few TRBV6-5 TRBD1 TGTGCCAGCTTGACAGGGAACTCTCCTGAAGCTTTCTTT CASLTGNSPEAFF
TRBJ1-1 14 few TRBV4-3 . TGCGCCAGCAGCCAAGTTCCGGTGAACACTGAAGCTTTCTTT CASSQVPVNTEAFF
TRBJ2-7 17 . TRBV18 TRBD1 TGTGCCAGCTCACCGTTCCCAACGGGACAGGGCAGGCACGAGCAGTACTTC CASSPFPTGQGRHEQYF
TRBJ1-2 12 few TRBV28 TRBD1 TGTGCCAGCAGTCGACAGGGGTCTGGCTACACCTTC CASSRQGSGYTF
TRBJ2-1 14 . TRBV5-1 TRBD2 TGCGCCAGCAGTGATAGCGGGAGGATCAATGAGCAGTTCTTC CASSDSGRINEQFF
TRBJ1-4 15 few TRBV6-5 TRBD1 TGTGCCAGCAGTCGCACAGGGGTAAAGGATGAAAAACTGTTTTTT CASSRTGVKDEKLFF